This TCR beta chain was sequenced in a study of T cell clonotyping in hematopoietic cell transplantation. Overall study findings and caveats: Recipient TCR diversity dropped after transplant; expanded clonotypes rose from day 30 to 180. Graft donor and pretransplant recipient Inverse Simpson Index values predicted broader posttransplant TCR diversity. Few recipient clonotypes overlapped donors; over 97% were de novo at given depth.

Blood collection times were about day -28 and days 30, 100, 180 posttransplant. About this clone itself: Its antigen is unidentified.

Profiling relied on immunoSEQ multiplex PCR, and the TCRdb table lists in-frame clones only, not all of them. In the table there are about 29,000 clones, more than 85% of which are singletons. V gave up 4 bases and J gave up 2 bases, with 15 bases separating them. The CDR3 runs to 15 residues. Germline lookup yields CDR1 SGHNT and CDR2 YYREEE (reference sequence). The rearrangement links TRBV5-4 to TRBJ2-5; a weak D match, TRBD2 (6 bases). The source of this sequence is a female patient in her fifties or sixties who had an allogeneic stem cell transplant from a related donor, so the T cells may come from the graft donor. Some clones in this sample may be carry-over from other donors' samples. The sample was PBMCs, taken 100 days after allogeneic stem cell transplant. CDR3 amino acids: CASSPAGRGQETQYF. CDR3 DNA: TGTGCCAGCAGCCCAGCTGGCCGGGGGCAAGAGACCCAGTACTTC.